This entry lists 17 T cell receptor beta chains sequenced from one sample in a study of siplizumab effects on memory and regulatory T cells. Assay used: immunoSEQ multiplex PCR; TCRdb lists only in-frame clones, some missing. The top ten hold around 0.25% of the sample, which has fewer than 45,000 clones, roughly 90% seen once. Sequences were obtained from naive CD4+ T cells sorted from blood. All receptors come from a human donor in good health.

The V call is TRBV14, the J call TRBJ2-1; 7 nucleotides match TRBD2. Germline V gene lookup returns CDR1 SGHDN and CDR2 FVKESK. V was pared by 1 base and J by 7 bases, with 4 bases of the junction left unmatched. This CDR3 has 14 residues. This chain's CDR3 is CASSQGLAINEQFF. The DNA for the CDR3 is TGTGCCAGCAGCCAAGGACTAGCCATTAATGAGCAGTTCTTC. The full variable domain, completed using reference TRBV14 and TRBJ2-1, is EAGVTQFPSHSVIEKGQTVTLRCDPISGHDNLYWYRRVMGKEIKFLLHFVKESKQDESGMPNNRFLAERTGGTYSTLKVQPAELEDSGVYFCASSQGLAINEQFFGPGTRLTVL.

The chain combines TRBV27 with TRBJ1-1; no reliable D call. Per germline, CDR1 MNHEY and CDR2 SMNVEV (reference sequence). This CDR3 is built from 14 residues. Trimming removed 6 bases from V and 1 base from J, with 12 bases in between. CDR3 in DNA: TGTGCCAGCAGCCTTGTTCGGGGGAACACTGAAGCTTTCTTT. Residues: CASSLVRGNTEAFF.

This rearrangement joins TRBV18 to TRBJ2-2; D uncertain. The CDR3 loop spans 15 amino acids. The germline V and J ends were trimmed by 2 bases and 4 bases, with 11 bases remaining between them. Germline CDR1 is KGHSH and CDR2 is LQKENI. The CDR3 DNA is TGTGCCAGCTCACCAAAGCAACAGTCCACCGGGGAGCTGTTTTTT. It translates to CASSPKQQSTGELFF.

This rearrangement joins TRBV6-5 to TRBJ2-1; unclear D gene. The V end lost 5 bases, the J end lost 0 bases, and 11 bases lay between the germline ends. The CDR3 totals 15 residues. Germline assignment: CDR1 MNHEY and CDR2 SVGAGI. CDR3 sequence reads: CASSPRRSSYNEQFF. The CDR3 DNA reads TGTGCCAGCAGTCCCCGGCGGAGCTCCTACAATGAGCAGTTCTTC.

The rearrangement joins TRBV18 to TRBJ1-2; D is perhaps TRBD1 (6 bases). The CDR3 has 14 residues. Deletions cut 5 bases from V and 4 bases from J, with 14 bases between. In germline, CDR1 is KGHSH, CDR2 LQKENI. CDR3 in DNA: TGTGCCAGCTCATCAGACAAGGGGGGCTATGGCTACACCTTC. It specifies CASSSDKGGYGYTF.

A single count supports this clone. The chain uses TRBV6-5 and TRBJ1-2; D is unclear. Trimming removed 2 bases at V and 6 bases at J, with 10 bases between. Germline CDR1 MNHEY, CDR2 SVGAGI. This CDR3 comprises 13 residues. CDR3 loop: CASSYRVVDGYTF. CDR3 coding DNA: TGTGCCAGCAGTTACAGGGTAGTAGATGGCTACACCTTC.

V gene TRBV4-1 combines with J gene TRBJ2-1, with 8 bases aligning to TRBD2. J was trimmed by 8 bases and V by 2 bases; bases with no gene match: 14. The CDR3 totals 17 residues. Germline lookup yields CDR1 MGHRA and CDR2 YSYEKL. CDR3 region: CASSQRVPGGGPDEQFF. The CDR3 bases are TGCGCCAGCAGCCAAAGGGTCCCGGGAGGGGGGCCCGATGAGCAGTTCTTC.

Only a few counts were recorded for this clone. V gene TRBV7-2 combines with J gene TRBJ1-6; 8 nucleotides agree with TRBD1. This CDR3 region has 15 residues. Germline V CDR1 and CDR2: SGHTA, FQGNSA. Unmatched junction bases numbered 8, after V lost 6 bases and J lost 7 bases. CDR3 bases: TGTGCCAGCAGTCGAGACAGGGGACCGAATTCACCCCTCCACTTT. Protein: CASSRDRGPNSPLHF.

This clone is a singleton in its sample. V and J are TRBV6-1 and TRBJ1-4, with 7 bases aligning to TRBD1. The V gene end was trimmed by 2 bases and the J gene end by 8 bases; junction bases not matched to a gene: 8. CDR3 size: 15 residues. CDR1 and CDR2 (germline): MNHNS, SASEGT. DNA for the CDR3: TGTGCCAGCAGTGAATATCCAGGGGGAGGGGAAAAACTGTTTTTT. The encoded protein is CASSEYPGGGEKLFF.

This clone has a single count. The rearrangement links TRBV6-5 to TRBJ2-6, with 7 bases lining up with TRBD1. Germline lookup yields CDR1 MNHEY and CDR2 SVGAGI. This CDR3 is built from 16 residues. The ends lost 1 base at V and 6 bases at J; junction bases unmatched: 6. CDR3 in DNA: TGTGCCAGCAGTTACTGGGGACAGTCCGAGGCCAACGTCCTGACTTTC. It encodes CASSYWGQSEANVLTF.

Note on this clone: Compared with germline, one end of the junction differs, possibly owing to a read error. V is TRBV11-1 and J is TRBJ1-3, with 7 bases that match TRBD1. The germline V gene encodes CDR1 SGHAT and CDR2 FQDESV (reference sequence). The CDR3 is made up of 16 amino acids. As DNA, the CDR3 is TGTGCCAGCAGCCTAGCCGGGACAGCAGCAGGAAACACCATATATTTT. Translation gives CASSLAGTAAGNTIYF.

The chain combines TRBV6-5 with TRBJ2-5; 7 bases are shared with TRBD2. From germline, CDR1 is MNHEY and CDR2 SVGAGI. The CDR3 is 16 amino acids. V shed 2 bases, J shed 5 bases, and the junction held 11 bases outside the gene matches. The CDR3 nucleotides are TGTGCCAGCAGTTACGGGCCGGCGGGAGTGAGGGAGACCCAGTACTTC. It yields the protein CASSYGPAGVRETQYF.

The J gene is TRBJ2-7, the V gene TRBV12-5, with D unclear. CDR1 LGHNT and CDR2 FRNRAP come from the germline V gene. The CDR3 is 13 residues long. The ends were cut back, 4 bases at V and 7 bases at J, with 14 bases in the middle. CDR3 sequence (DNA): TGTGCTAGTGGTTCCCTGCAACTACGGGAGCAGTACTTC. Translating it yields CASGSLQLREQYF.

V is TRBV2 and J is TRBJ1-5; D might be TRBD1 (6 bases). CDR1 and CDR2 (germline): SNHLY, FYNNEI. The CDR3 extends over 14 amino acids. V was clipped by 4 bases and J by 3 bases, with 10 bases between them. The CDR3 sequence: CASSVTGYNQPQHF. DNA for the CDR3: TGTGCCAGCAGTGTTACAGGGTACAATCAGCCCCAGCATTTT.

J is TRBJ1-1 and V is TRBV7-8; a possible D gene is TRBD1 (6 bases). With 8 bases removed from V and 4 bases from J, the gap between germline ends came to 11 bases. The germline gives CDR1 SGHVS, CDR2 FQNEAQ. The CDR3 totals 12 residues. The CDR3 DNA is TGTGCCAGCGGGCAGGGGCGCACTGAAGCTTTCTTT. Translation: CASGQGRTEAFF.

Only a few counts were recorded for this clone. The chain has TRBV7-2 and TRBJ2-7; 9 bases map to TRBD1. The CDR3 totals 14 residues. Germline V CDR1 and CDR2: SGHTA, FQGNSA. V gave up 5 bases and J gave up 2 bases; unmatched junction bases: 4. CDR3 DNA: TGTGCCAGCAGCCCCCGGGACAGGGCCTACGAGCAGTACTTC. The encoded protein is CASSPRDRAYEQYF.

The rearrangement joins TRBV19 to TRBJ1-1; D is unclear. This CDR3 has 15 amino acids. Looked up from germline, CDR1 is LNHDA and CDR2 is SQIVND (reference sequence). The germline V and J ends were trimmed by 0 bases and 0 bases, with 8 bases remaining between them. In DNA, the CDR3 is TGTGCCAGTAGTATAGAGACACTTATGAACACTGAAGCTTTCTTT. Translated, it gives CASSIETLMNTEAFF.